This entry lists 5 T cell receptor beta chains sequenced from one sample in a study of T cell responses to AZD1222 COVID-19 vaccine. The repertoire was sequenced with immunoSEQ multiplex PCR; TCRdb's copy has only in-frame clones and lacks some. The sample has about 140,000 clones; around 90% are singletons. The material was peripheral blood, obtained 28 days after the second dose of the MenACWY control vaccine. The receptors derive from an adult who received the MenACWY meningococcal vaccine as a control.

The chain links TRBV18 to TRBJ1-4; D perhaps matches TRBD1 (5 bases). The CDR3 sequence is 14 residues long. The ends were cut back, 3 bases at V and 8 bases at J, with 13 bases in the middle. Germline CDR1 and CDR2: KGHSH and LQKENI. CDR3 residues: CASSPTGAREKLFF. The DNA for the CDR3 is TGTGCCAGCTCACCTACCGGGGCTCGGGAAAAACTGTTTTTT.

The rearrangement uses TRBV19 and TRBJ1-4, with D tentatively TRBD1 (6 bases). CDR3 length: 15 amino acids. Germline V CDR1 and CDR2: LNHDA, SQIVND (reference sequence). V dropped 4 bases and J dropped 8 bases, with 17 bases sitting between them. CDR3 DNA: TGTGCCAGTAGTAAGAGGACAGCTAACGCAGAAAAACTGTTTTTT. It translates to CASSKRTANAEKLFF.

Written as DNA, the CDR3 is TGTGCCAGCAGTCCTCCTCTCGGATCGGGGGGATATGACACAGATACGCAGTATTTT. Protein product: CASSPPLGSGGYDTDTQYF. This chain links TRBV28 with TRBJ2-3, with TRBD2 matching 7 bases. The CDR3 is 19 amino acids. CDR1 and CDR2 (germline): MDHEN, SYDVKM. V lost 5 bases, J lost 2 bases, and 19 bases stayed unmatched.

V and J are TRBV29-1 and TRBJ2-2; no clear D. The germline V gene has CDR1 SQVTM and CDR2 ANQGSEA. CDR3 length: 14 amino acids. Trimming took 3 bases from V and 0 from J, leaving 8 bases between them. In DNA, the CDR3 is TGCAGCGTTGAGAAGCAGACGAACACCGGGGAGCTGTTTTTT. Amino acids: CSVEKQTNTGELFF.

This chain connects TRBV5-1 to TRBJ1-3, with D unresolved. Germline lookup yields CDR1 SGHRS and CDR2 YFSETQ. Between the trimmed V and J ends, which lost 0 bases and 1 base, there was a span of 14 bases. The CDR3 covers 17 residues. The CDR3 loop is CASSLGRSRGSGNTIYF. The CDR3 coding sequence is TGCGCCAGCAGCTTGGGGAGGTCGCGCGGATCTGGAAACACCATATATTTT.